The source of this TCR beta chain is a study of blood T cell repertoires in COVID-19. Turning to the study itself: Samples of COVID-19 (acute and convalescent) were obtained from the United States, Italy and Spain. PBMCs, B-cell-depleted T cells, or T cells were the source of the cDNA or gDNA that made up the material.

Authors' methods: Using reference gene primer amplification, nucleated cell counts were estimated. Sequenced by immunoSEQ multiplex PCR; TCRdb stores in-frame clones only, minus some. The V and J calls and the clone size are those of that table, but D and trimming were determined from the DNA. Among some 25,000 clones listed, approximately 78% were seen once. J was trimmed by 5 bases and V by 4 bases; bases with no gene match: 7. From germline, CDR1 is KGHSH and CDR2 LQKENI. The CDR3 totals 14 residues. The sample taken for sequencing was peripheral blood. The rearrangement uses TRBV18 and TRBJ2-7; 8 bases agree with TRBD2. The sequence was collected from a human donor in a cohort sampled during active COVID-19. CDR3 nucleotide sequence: TGTGCCAGCTCACTACGACTAGCGAGGCACGAGCAGTACTTC. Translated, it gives CASSLRLARHEQYF.